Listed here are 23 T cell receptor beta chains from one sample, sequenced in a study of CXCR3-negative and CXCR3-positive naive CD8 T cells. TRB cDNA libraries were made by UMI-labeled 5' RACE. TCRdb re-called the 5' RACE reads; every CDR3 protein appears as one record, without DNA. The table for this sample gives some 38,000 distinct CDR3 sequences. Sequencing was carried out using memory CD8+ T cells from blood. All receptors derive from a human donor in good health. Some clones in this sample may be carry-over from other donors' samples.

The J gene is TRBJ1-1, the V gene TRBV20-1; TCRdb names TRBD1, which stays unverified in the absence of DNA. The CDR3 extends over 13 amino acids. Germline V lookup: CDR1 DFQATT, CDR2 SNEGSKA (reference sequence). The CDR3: CSARDVTGREAFF.

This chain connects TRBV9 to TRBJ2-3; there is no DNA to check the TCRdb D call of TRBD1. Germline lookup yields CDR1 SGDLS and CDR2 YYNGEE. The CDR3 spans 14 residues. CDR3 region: CASSGGGDTDTQYF.

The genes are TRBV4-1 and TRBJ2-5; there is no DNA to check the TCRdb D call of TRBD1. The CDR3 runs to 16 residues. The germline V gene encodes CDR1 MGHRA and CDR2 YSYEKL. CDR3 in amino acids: CASSQAPLGGEEAQYF.

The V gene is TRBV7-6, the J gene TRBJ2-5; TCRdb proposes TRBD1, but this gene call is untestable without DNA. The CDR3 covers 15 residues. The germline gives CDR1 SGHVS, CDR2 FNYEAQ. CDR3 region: CASSLHPPQGETQYF.

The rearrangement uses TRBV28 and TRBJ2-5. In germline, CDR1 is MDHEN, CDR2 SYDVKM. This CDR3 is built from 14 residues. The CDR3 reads CASSAQGNQETQYF.

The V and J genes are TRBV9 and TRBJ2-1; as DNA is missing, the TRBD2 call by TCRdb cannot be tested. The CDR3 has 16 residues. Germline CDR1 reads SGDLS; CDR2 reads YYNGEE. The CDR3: CASSVASTSANNEQFF.

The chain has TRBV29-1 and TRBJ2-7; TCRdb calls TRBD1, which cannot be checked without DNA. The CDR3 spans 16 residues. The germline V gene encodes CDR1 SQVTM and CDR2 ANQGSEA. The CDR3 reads CSVVTGAPLSSYEQYF.

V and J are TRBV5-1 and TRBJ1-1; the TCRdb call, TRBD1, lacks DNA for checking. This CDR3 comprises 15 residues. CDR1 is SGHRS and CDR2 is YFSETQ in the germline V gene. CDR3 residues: CASSLADGPGPEAFF. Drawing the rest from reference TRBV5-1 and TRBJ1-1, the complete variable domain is KAGVTQTPRYLIKTRGQQVTLSCSPISGHRSVSWYQQTPGQGLQFLFEYFSETQRNKGNFPGRFSGRQFSNSRSEMNVSTLELGDSALYLCASSLADGPGPEAFFGQGTRLTVV.

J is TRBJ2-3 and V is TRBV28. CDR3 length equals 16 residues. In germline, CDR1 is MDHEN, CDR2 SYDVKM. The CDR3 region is CASSFVTLTSTDTQYF.

The CDR3 spells CASSPFRELPEKLFF. V is TRBV4-3 and J is TRBJ1-4; TCRdb picks TRBD1, but there is no DNA to check that call. The length of the CDR3 is 15 residues. Germline-derived CDR1 and CDR2 are LGHNA and YSLEER.

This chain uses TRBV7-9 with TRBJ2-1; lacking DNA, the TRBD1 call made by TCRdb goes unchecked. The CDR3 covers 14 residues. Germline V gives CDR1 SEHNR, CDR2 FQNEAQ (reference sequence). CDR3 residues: CASSLAAVPDEQFF. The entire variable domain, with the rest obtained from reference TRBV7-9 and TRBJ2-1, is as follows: DTGVSQNPRHKITKRGQNVTFRCDPISEHNRLYWYRQTLGQGPEFLTYFQNEAQLEKSRLLSDRFSAERPKGSFSTLEIQRTEQGDSAMYLCASSLAAVPDEQFFGPGTRLTVL.

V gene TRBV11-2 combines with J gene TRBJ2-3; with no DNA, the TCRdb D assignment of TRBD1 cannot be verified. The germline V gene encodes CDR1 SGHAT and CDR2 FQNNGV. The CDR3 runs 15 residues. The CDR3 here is CASRHEGAALDTQYF.

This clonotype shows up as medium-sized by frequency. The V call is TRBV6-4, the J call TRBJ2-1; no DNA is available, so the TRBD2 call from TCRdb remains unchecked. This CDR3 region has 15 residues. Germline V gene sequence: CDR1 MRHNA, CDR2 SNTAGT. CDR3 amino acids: CASSATSGAYNEQFF.

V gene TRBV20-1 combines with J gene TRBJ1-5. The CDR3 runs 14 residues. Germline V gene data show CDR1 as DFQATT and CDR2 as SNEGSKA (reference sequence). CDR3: CSARDLGSDQPQHF.

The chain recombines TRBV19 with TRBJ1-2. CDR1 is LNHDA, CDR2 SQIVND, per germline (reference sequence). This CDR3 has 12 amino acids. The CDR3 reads CASRDLSRGYTF.

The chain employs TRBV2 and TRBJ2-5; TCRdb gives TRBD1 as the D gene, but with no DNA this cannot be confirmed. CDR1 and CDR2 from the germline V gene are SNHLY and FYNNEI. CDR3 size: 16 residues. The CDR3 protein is CASSEIMTGPGETQYF.

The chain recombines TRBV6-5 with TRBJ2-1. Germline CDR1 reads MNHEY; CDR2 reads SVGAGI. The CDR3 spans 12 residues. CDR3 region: CASRGNYNEQFF.

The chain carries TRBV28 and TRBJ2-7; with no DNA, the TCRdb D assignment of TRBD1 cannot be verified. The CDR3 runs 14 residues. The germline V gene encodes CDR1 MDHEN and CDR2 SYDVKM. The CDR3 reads CASSLMGQGYEQYF.

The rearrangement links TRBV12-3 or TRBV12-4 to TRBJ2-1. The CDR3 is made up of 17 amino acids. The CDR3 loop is CASSMRVVGLGYNEQFF.

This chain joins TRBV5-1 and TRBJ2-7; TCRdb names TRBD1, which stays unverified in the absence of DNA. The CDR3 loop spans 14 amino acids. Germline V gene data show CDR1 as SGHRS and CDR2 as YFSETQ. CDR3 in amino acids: CASSSTPDSYEQYF.

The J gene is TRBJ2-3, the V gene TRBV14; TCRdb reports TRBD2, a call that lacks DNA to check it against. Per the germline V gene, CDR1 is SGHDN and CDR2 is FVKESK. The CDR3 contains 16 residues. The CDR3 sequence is CASSQASGLELDTQYF.

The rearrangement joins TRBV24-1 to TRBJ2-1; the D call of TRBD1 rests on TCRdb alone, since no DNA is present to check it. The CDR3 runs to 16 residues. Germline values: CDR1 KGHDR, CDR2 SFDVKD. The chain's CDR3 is CATSDTTGLESGEQLF.

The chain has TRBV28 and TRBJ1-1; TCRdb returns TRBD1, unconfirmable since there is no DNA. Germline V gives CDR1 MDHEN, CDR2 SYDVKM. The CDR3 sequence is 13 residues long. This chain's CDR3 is CASEGVPATEAFF.